The 5 T cell receptor beta chains presented below share a single source sample, sequenced in a study of blood T cell repertoires in COVID-19. Produced via immunoSEQ multiplex PCR; TCRdb's table is partial and in-frame only. The sample lists about 210,000 clones; about 87% were seen once. Sequencing was performed on peripheral blood. The receptors were sampled from a man aged 60 to 75 with acute or convalescent COVID-19.

This clone came up once. Within the sample, other DNA sequences also encode this same CDR3. The chain recombines TRBV5-1 with TRBJ2-5; 8 nucleotides line up with TRBD2. The CDR3 length is 13 residues. Trimming cost V 4 bases and J 4 bases; bases outside gene matches: 3. Germline CDR1 SGHRS, CDR2 YFSETQ. The CDR3 DNA is TGCGCCAGCAGCCCGGGGGGGGGAGAGACCCAGTACTTC. Its translation: CASSPGGGETQYF.

The gene calls are TRBV6-5 and TRBJ1-5, with 9 bases matching TRBD1. This CDR3 is built from 14 residues. The trim removed 10 bases at V and 3 bases at J, leaving 7 bases unmatched. Germline V gene lookup returns CDR1 MNHEY and CDR2 SVGAGI. CDR3 nucleotide sequence: TGTGCCACCGCCGGGACAGGGATCAATCAGCCCCAGCATTTT. This sequence encodes CATAGTGINQPQHF.

This chain joins TRBV6-5 and TRBJ2-5, with 9 bases matching TRBD1. CDR3 length: 13 residues. Unmatched junction bases numbered 4, after V lost 6 bases and J lost 5 bases. Germline V gene data show CDR1 as MNHEY and CDR2 as SVGAGI. DNA for the CDR3: TGTGCCAGCAGAGGACAGGGGCGGGAGACCCAGTACTTC. Its translation is CASRGQGRETQYF.

The V and J genes are TRBV3-1 (or the pseudogene TRBV3-2) and TRBJ1-2; 7 bases are shared with TRBD1. Germline V gives CDR1 LGHDT, CDR2 YNNKEL (reference sequence). The ends lost 2 bases at V and 8 bases at J; junction bases unmatched: 23. The CDR3 consists of 19 residues. The DNA of the CDR3 is TGTGCCAGCAGCCAAACTATCGGACAGGAGCACTGGAAGCACGAGGGCTACACCTTC. Amino acids: CASSQTIGQEHWKHEGYTF.

The chain is built from TRBV2 and TRBJ2-1; 10 bases agree with TRBD1. The V gene end was trimmed by 7 bases and the J gene end by 5 bases; junction bases not matched to a gene: 8. The CDR3 runs to 15 residues. From germline, CDR1 is SNHLY and CDR2 FYNNEI. The CDR3 region is CASTRQGAVNNEQFF. The CDR3 region has the DNA TGTGCCAGCACCCGACAGGGGGCGGTTAACAATGAGCAGTTCTTC.